This is a list of T cell receptor beta chains from one sample in a study of cytomegalovirus exposure and HLA in healthy donors. Repertoires were generated with immunoSEQ multiplex PCR, while TCRdb's copy carries only in-frame clones and drops some. This table holds 200,000 or so clones, 70% to 90% found once. Source material: PBMCs. The receptors come from a woman under 30 in good health and CMV-seropositive. Both conserved end residues are part of each CDR3.

V gene | CDR3 protein
TRBV5-5 | CASSLSYGDYEQYF
TRBV7-2 | CASSSSTGAPYGYTF
TRBV2 | CASSVVTGGGYTF
TRBV7-6 | CASSLSGESTGELFF
TRBV7-3 | CASSLAGGYYNEQFF
TRBV6-4 | CASSDGSSGANVLTF
TRBV5-1 | CASSPSGGAGETQYF
TRBV2 | CASSEASGGYNEQFF
TRBV7-9 | CASSSGLAATDTQYF
TRBV6-1 | CASSEERFITDGYTF
TRBV27 | CASSRGTTAGNEQFF
TRBV11-2 | CASSGSSVYNEQFF
TRBV7-7 | CASSSDRGQETQYF
TRBV5-4 | CASSTQSGGGWRFF
TRBV4-1 | CASSQRQGYEQFF
TRBV6-5 | CASSSDRGNTEAFF
TRBV5-1 | CASSGGTFSGANVLTF
TRBV6-5 | CASSEGTFNSPLHF
TRBV15 | CATSSVAGGPYNEQFF
TRBV5-1 | CASSKEDNEKLFF
TRBV19 | CASSRWTGGDPETQYF
TRBV6-1 | CASSGGQNSSPLHF
TRBV7-6 | CASSSGGAYEQFF
TRBV7-2 | CASSLWVRGAFF
TRBV18 | CASSPVNSVGGDTQYF